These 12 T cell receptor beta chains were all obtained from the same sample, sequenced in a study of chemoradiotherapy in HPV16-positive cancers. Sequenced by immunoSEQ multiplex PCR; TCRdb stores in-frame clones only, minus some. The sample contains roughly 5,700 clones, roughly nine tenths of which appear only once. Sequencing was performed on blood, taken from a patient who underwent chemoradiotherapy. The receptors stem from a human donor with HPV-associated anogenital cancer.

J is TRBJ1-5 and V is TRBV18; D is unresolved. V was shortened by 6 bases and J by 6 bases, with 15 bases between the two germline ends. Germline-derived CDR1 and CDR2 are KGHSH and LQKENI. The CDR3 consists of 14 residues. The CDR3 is CASSLARDSQPQHF. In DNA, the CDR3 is TGTGCCAGCTCCCTCGCCCGGGATAGTCAGCCCCAGCATTTT.

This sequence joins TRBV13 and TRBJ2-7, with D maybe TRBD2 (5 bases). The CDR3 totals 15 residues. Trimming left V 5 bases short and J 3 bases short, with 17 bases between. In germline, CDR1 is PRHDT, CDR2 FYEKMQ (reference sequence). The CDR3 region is CASSPGAGLNYEQYF. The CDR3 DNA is TGTGCCAGCAGCCCCGGAGCAGGACTGAACTACGAGCAGTACTTC.

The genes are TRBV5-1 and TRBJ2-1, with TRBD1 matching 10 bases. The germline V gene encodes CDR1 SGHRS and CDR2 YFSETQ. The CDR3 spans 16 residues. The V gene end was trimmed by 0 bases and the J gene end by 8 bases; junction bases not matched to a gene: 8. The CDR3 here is CASSLGPGQGFDEQFF. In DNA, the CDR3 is TGCGCCAGCAGCTTGGGTCCGGGACAGGGGTTTGATGAGCAGTTCTTC.

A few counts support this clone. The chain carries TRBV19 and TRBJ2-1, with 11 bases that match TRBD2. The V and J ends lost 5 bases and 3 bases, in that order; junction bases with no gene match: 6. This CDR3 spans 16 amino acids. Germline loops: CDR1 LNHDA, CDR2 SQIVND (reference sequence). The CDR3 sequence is CASSPHGTSGYNEQFF. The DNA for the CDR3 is TGTGCCAGTAGTCCGCACGGGACTAGCGGCTACAATGAGCAGTTCTTC.

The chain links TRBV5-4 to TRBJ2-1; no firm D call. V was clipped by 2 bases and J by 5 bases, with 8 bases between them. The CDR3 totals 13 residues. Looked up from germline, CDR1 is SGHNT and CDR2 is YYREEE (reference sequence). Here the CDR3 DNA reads TGTGCCAGCAGCTTTCAAGCTCACAATGAGCAGTTCTTC. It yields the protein CASSFQAHNEQFF.

The CDR3 DNA sequence: TGTGCCAGCAGCTCGGCGACTAGCGGGAGCCCACTGGCCGGGGAGCTGTTTTTT. Amino acid sequence: CASSSATSGSPLAGELFF. The rearrangement links TRBV7-9 to TRBJ2-2; TRBD2 matches 12 bases. V shed 4 bases and J 6 bases; nucleotides not matched to a gene: 12. The CDR3 is 18 residues long. Looked up from germline, CDR1 is SEHNR and CDR2 is FQNEAQ (reference sequence).

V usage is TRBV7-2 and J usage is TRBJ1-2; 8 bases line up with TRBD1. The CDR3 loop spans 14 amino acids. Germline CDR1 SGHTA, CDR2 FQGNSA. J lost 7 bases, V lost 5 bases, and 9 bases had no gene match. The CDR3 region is CASSVDRGGGGYTF. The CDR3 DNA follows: TGTGCCAGCAGCGTCGACAGGGGAGGGGGTGGCTACACCTTC.

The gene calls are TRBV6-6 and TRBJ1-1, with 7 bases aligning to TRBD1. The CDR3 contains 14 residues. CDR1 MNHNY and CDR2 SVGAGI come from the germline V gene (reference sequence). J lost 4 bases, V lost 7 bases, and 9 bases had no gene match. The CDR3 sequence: CASKLGGPGTEAFF. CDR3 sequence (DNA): TGTGCCAGCAAATTAGGGGGCCCGGGCACTGAAGCTTTCTTT.

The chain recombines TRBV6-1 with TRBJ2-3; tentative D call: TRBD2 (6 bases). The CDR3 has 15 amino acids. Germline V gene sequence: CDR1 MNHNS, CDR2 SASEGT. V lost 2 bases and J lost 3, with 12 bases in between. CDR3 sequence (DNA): TGTGCCAGCAGTGAAATATACGGGAGTACAGATACGCAGTATTTT. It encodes CASSEIYGSTDTQYF.

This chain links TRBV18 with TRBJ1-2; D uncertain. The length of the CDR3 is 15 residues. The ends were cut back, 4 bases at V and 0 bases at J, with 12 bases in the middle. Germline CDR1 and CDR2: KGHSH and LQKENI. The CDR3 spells CASSHASGTNYGYTF. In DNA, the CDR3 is TGTGCCAGCTCACATGCTTCCGGGACTAACTATGGCTACACCTTC.

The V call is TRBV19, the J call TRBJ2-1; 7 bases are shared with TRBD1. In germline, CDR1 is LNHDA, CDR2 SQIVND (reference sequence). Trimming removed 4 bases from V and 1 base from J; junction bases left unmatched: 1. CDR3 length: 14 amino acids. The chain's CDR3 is CASSTGGSYNEQFF. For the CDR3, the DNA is TGTGCCAGTAGTACAGGGGGTTCCTACAATGAGCAGTTCTTC.

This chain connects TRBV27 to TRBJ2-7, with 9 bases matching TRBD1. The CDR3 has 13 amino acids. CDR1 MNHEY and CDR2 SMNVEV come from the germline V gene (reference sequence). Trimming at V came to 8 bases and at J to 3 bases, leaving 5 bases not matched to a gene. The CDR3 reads CASGTGQGYEQYF. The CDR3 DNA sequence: TGTGCCAGCGGCACGGGACAGGGCTACGAGCAGTACTTC.